The text below deals with one TCR beta chain. Its target is not known. V gave up 8 bases and J gave up 6 bases; unmatched junction bases: 17. The germline gives CDR1 MNHNS, CDR2 SASEGT. The CDR3 length is 17 residues. Molecular-barcoded quantitative 5'-RACE produced these TCR beta libraries. Using its own MiXCR run on the 5' RACE reads, TCRdb lists one record per CDR3 protein. The sample lists 400,000 or so distinct CDR3 sequences, more than 25% occurring once. The data were obtained in a study of CD8 T cells in ankylosing spondylitis. Study results and limitations: Seemingly distinctive of ankylosing spondylitis blood was a TCR beta motif formed by eight highly homologous variants. Earlier studies detected some motif variants in reactive arthritis synovial fluid and blood. Clones that were linked to disease were CD8+ and were relatively rare in peripheral blood. Matched ankylosing spondylitis synovial fluid reportedly contained a significantly enriched population of disease-linked clones.

V gene TRBV6-1 combines with J gene TRBJ2-1, with 9 positions matching TRBD2. The receptor was derived from a male donor with ankylosing spondylitis. Sequences were obtained from blood, either unsorted or a sorted T cell fraction (not recorded which). The CDR3 sequence is CASRTEIGGRAVNEQFF. Written as DNA, the CDR3 is TGTGCCAGCCGTACGGAGATTGGCGGGAGGGCCGTCAATGAGCAGTTCTTC.